The 26 T cell receptor beta chains below come from one sample, sequenced in a study of shared clonotypes between healthy human individuals. TCRdb's copy holds only in-frame clones and misses some; the assay was immunoSEQ multiplex PCR. The sample has around 1,900,000 clones, 85% to 95% seen once. The naive CD8 subset, CD45RO-negative cells positively selected for CCR7, excluded terminally differentiated effector memory CD45RA+ cells. Sequenced: naive CD8+ T cells from PBMCs. The receptors were sampled from a man aged 18 to 35 in good health. Some clones in this sample may be carry-over from other donors' samples.

V and J are TRBV7-9 and TRBJ1-5; 7 bases map to TRBD1. V was pared by 5 bases and J by 5 bases, with 6 bases of the junction left unmatched. The CDR3 is 14 residues long. Germline V gives CDR1 SEHNR, CDR2 FQNEAQ (reference sequence). CDR3 coding DNA: TGTGCCAGCAGCGGCGACAGGGTAGATCAGCCCCAGCATTTT. It is translated as CASSGDRVDQPQHF.

This clone was seen a few times. The chain recombines TRBV28 with TRBJ1-1; D unresolved. Per germline, CDR1 MDHEN and CDR2 SYDVKM. V gave up 6 bases and J gave up 5 bases, with 13 bases separating them. This CDR3 comprises 13 residues. CDR3 bases: TGTGCCAGCAGGCTGTGGGGTGGTACTGAAGCTTTCTTT. It codes for CASRLWGGTEAFF. The complete variable domain, with remaining parts taken from reference TRBV28 and TRBJ1-1, reads DVKVTQSSRYLVKRTGEKVFLECVQDMDHENMFWYRQDPGLGLRLIYFSYDVKMKEKGDIPEGYSVSREKKERFSLILESASTNQTSMYLCASRLWGGTEAFFGQGTRLTVV.

The chain uses TRBV6-1 and TRBJ2-7; 8 bases map to TRBD1. After removal of 3 bases from V and 0 bases from J, the junction contained 1 base not matched to a gene. Germline lookup yields CDR1 MNHNS and CDR2 SASEGT. The CDR3 consists of 14 residues. CDR3 bases: TGTGCCAGCAGTGAGGGACAGGTCTCCTACGAGCAGTACTTC. It yields the protein CASSEGQVSYEQYF.

The V call is TRBV7-9, the J call TRBJ2-2, with TRBD1 identical over 7 bases. CDR3 length equals 14 residues. V lost 6 bases, J lost 6 bases, and 7 bases stayed unmatched. Looked up from germline, CDR1 is SEHNR and CDR2 is FQNEAQ (reference sequence). In nucleotides, the CDR3 is TGTGCCAGCAGTACAGGGGTTGTGGCCGGGGAGCTGTTTTTT. This sequence encodes CASSTGVVAGELFF.

This clone has only one observation. This sequence joins TRBV25-1 and TRBJ2-7; 8 bases fit TRBD2. The germline CDR1 and CDR2 sequences are MGHDK and SYGVNS. The CDR3 sequence is 15 residues long. The V and J ends lost 8 bases and 0 bases, in that order; junction bases with no gene match: 9. In nucleotides, the CDR3 is TGTGCCAGCTACACAGCGGGAGACAGCTCCTACGAGCAGTACTTC. Protein: CASYTAGDSSYEQYF.

This clone was counted once. This chain uses TRBV4-1 with TRBJ2-2; the D is unclear. Trimming left V 1 base short and J 8 bases short, with 14 bases between. The CDR3 is made up of 15 amino acids. Germline CDR1 reads MGHRA; CDR2 reads YSYEKL. CDR3 sequence: CASSQGLEIRGELFF. CDR3 DNA sequence: TGCGCCAGCAGCCAAGGTTTGGAGATCCGGGGGGAGCTGTTTTTT.

A single count supports this clone. V is TRBV11-2 and J is TRBJ2-7; D tentatively fits TRBD1 or TRBD2 (5 bases each). The V gene's germline CDR1 is SGHAT and CDR2 FQNNGV. The CDR3 extends over 14 amino acids. The germline V and J ends were trimmed by 7 bases and 5 bases, with 18 bases remaining between them. The CDR3, as DNA: TGTGCCAGCACATACGATGGGGGATTCCACGAGCAGTACTTC. As protein: CASTYDGGFHEQYF.

The gene calls are TRBV7-2 and TRBJ2-1; TRBD2 agrees at 9 bases. The length of the CDR3 is 16 residues. Per germline, CDR1 SGHTA and CDR2 FQGNSA. J lost 4 bases, V lost 5 bases, and 9 bases had no gene match. The DNA of the CDR3 is TGTGCCAGCAGCACCCCGGCTAGCGGGGTTTACAATGAGCAGTTCTTC. Protein sequence: CASSTPASGVYNEQFF.

The CDR3 loop is CASSLASFEKLFF. CDR3 coding DNA: TGTGCCAGCAGCTTAGCCAGTTTTGAAAAACTGTTTTTT. The chain joins TRBV11-3 to TRBJ1-4; D is unresolved. The CDR3 is 13 amino acids. Looked up from germline, CDR1 is SGHNT and CDR2 is YENEEA. Trimming pared 1 base from V and 7 bases from J, leaving 7 bases between.

V gene TRBV7-3 combines with J gene TRBJ2-7; 7 bases fit TRBD2. V shed 5 bases and J 6 bases; nucleotides not matched to a gene: 4. CDR3 length equals 12 residues. Per germline, CDR1 SGHTA and CDR2 FQGTGA. CDR3 in amino acids: CASSPGGAEQYF. CDR3 DNA sequence: TGTGCCAGCAGCCCGGGAGGAGCCGAGCAGTACTTC.

The chain links TRBV18 to TRBJ2-7; maybe TRBD1 (5 bases). This CDR3 spans 14 amino acids. Germline V gene sequence: CDR1 KGHSH, CDR2 LQKENI. V lost 2 bases and J 5 bases, leaving 13 bases between the germline ends. The CDR3 region is CASSPIRRGDEQYF. Here the CDR3 DNA reads TGTGCCAGCTCACCAATAAGAAGGGGCGACGAGCAGTACTTC.

This clone was detected only a few times. The chain uses TRBV4-1 and TRBJ1-1, with 7 bases fitting TRBD1. Germline-derived CDR1 and CDR2 are MGHRA and YSYEKL. Trimming at V came to 1 base and at J to 9 bases, leaving 8 bases not matched to a gene. The CDR3 consists of 14 residues. The CDR3 protein is CASSQGRGTDKAFF. DNA for the CDR3: TGCGCCAGCAGCCAAGGACGGGGGACAGACAAAGCTTTCTTT.

CDR3 sequence (DNA): TGTGCCAGCAGTTACTCTGTGGGGGAGGCCTGGGATGAGCAGTTCTTC. Amino acids: CASSYSVGEAWDEQFF. The chain joins TRBV6-5 to TRBJ2-1, with D possibly matching TRBD2 (6 bases). In germline, CDR1 is MNHEY, CDR2 SVGAGI. The ends were cut back, 0 bases at V and 8 bases at J, with 17 bases in the middle. The CDR3 loop spans 16 amino acids.

The chain joins TRBV9 to TRBJ1-4; 10 nucleotides agree with TRBD1. CDR3 length: 16 amino acids. J was trimmed by 7 bases and V by 0 bases; bases with no gene match: 6. Germline V gene data show CDR1 as SGDLS and CDR2 as YYNGEE. The chain's CDR3 is CASSVGTGGRVEKLFF. The CDR3 DNA reads TGTGCCAGCAGCGTAGGGACAGGGGGACGGGTTGAAAAACTGTTTTTT.

Of note for this clone: Other DNA sequences from this sample encode an identical CDR3 as well. This sequence joins TRBV28 and TRBJ2-6; D might be TRBD1 or TRBD2, each matching 6 bases. Germline CDR1 reads MDHEN; CDR2 reads SYDVKM. The CDR3 is 15 amino acids. The V end lost 3 bases, the J end lost 4 bases, and 10 bases lay between the germline ends. CDR3 sequence (DNA): TGTGCCAGCAGTTTGGGGGGCACGGGGGCCAACGTCCTGACTTTC. Translating gives CASSLGGTGANVLTF. The complete variable domain, with remaining parts taken from reference TRBV28 and TRBJ2-6, reads DVKVTQSSRYLVKRTGEKVFLECVQDMDHENMFWYRQDPGLGLRLIYFSYDVKMKEKGDIPEGYSVSREKKERFSLILESASTNQTSMYLCASSLGGTGANVLTFGAGSRLTVL.

The chain couples TRBV4-1 to TRBJ2-1; a weak D match, TRBD2 (5 bases). Trimming took 4 bases from V and 8 from J, leaving 9 bases between them. The V gene's germline CDR1 is MGHRA and CDR2 YSYEKL. CDR3 size: 12 residues. CDR3 DNA: TGCGCCAGCAGCCTAGGCGGGCATGAGCAGTTCTTC. Residues: CASSLGGHEQFF.

The genes are TRBV11-2 and TRBJ1-5; D not certain. Germline CDR1 and CDR2: SGHAT and FQNNGV. CDR3 length equals 16 residues. Deletions cut 3 bases from V and 0 bases from J, with 12 bases between. This CDR3 is CASSFRRTYSNQPQHF. The CDR3 nucleotides read TGTGCCAGCAGCTTCAGGCGGACCTATAGCAATCAGCCCCAGCATTTT.

The J gene is TRBJ2-7, the V gene TRBV4-1, with TRBD1 identical over 9 bases. The germline CDR1 and CDR2 sequences are MGHRA and YSYEKL. Trimming removed 1 base from V and 2 bases from J; junction bases left unmatched: 9. This CDR3 has 17 residues. The CDR3 region is CASSQGRTGGLAYEQYF. CDR3 sequence (DNA): TGCGCCAGCAGCCAAGGACGAACAGGGGGCCTCGCCTACGAGCAGTACTTC.

On this clone itself: The identical CDR3 is also encoded by other nucleotide sequences in the sample. The J gene is TRBJ1-2, the V gene TRBV19, with D unclear. This CDR3 is built from 13 residues. V lost 1 base and J 3 bases, leaving 6 bases between the germline ends. Germline values: CDR1 LNHDA, CDR2 SQIVND (reference sequence). For the CDR3, the DNA is TGTGCCAGTAGTATAGGTCCAGACTATGGCTACACCTTC. Translation gives CASSIGPDYGYTF. The full variable domain, in which reference TRBV19 and TRBJ1-2 provide the parts outside the CDR3, is DGGITQSPKYLFRKEGQNVTLSCEQNLNHDAMYWYRQDPGQGLRLIYYSQIVNDFQKGDIAEGYSVSREKKESFPLTVTSAQKNPTAFYLCASSIGPDYGYTFGSGTRLTVV.

This clone was counted once. V gene TRBV7-2 combines with J gene TRBJ2-1, with 8 bases identical to TRBD2. CDR3 size: 16 residues. Per germline, CDR1 SGHTA and CDR2 FQGNSA. The V gene end was trimmed by 4 bases and the J gene end by 3 bases; junction bases not matched to a gene: 8. CDR3 in amino acids: CASSWRGGTYYNEQFF. DNA of the CDR3: TGTGCCAGCAGCTGGCGCGGGGGGACCTACTACAATGAGCAGTTCTTC.

The rearrangement uses TRBV29-1 and TRBJ2-1, with 8 bases fitting TRBD1. CDR3 length: 13 amino acids. Germline V CDR1 and CDR2: SQVTM, ANQGSEA. V gave up 3 bases and J gave up 8 bases; unmatched junction bases: 6. CDR3 protein: CSVEVQGAYEQFF. The CDR3 DNA is TGCAGCGTTGAGGTGCAGGGGGCTTATGAGCAGTTCTTC.

The chain recombines TRBV4-1 with TRBJ1-1, with TRBD1 matching 7 bases. V shed 0 bases, J shed 4 bases, and the junction held 14 bases outside the gene matches. Germline V gene sequence: CDR1 MGHRA, CDR2 YSYEKL. The CDR3 spans 18 residues. This chain's CDR3 is CASSQDPQGEVGRTEAFF. The CDR3, as DNA: TGCGCCAGCAGCCAAGATCCCCAGGGGGAAGTGGGTCGCACTGAAGCTTTCTTT.

This chain links TRBV9 with TRBJ2-3; D ambiguous. The V gene's germline CDR1 is SGDLS and CDR2 YYNGEE. CDR3 size: 12 residues. Between the trimmed V and J ends, which lost 4 bases and 5 bases, there was a span of 8 bases. Written as DNA, the CDR3 is TGTGCCAGCAGCTCGGTGGAAGATACGCAGTATTTT. Encoded protein: CASSSVEDTQYF.

The chain employs TRBV10-3 and TRBJ1-1; the D gene is possibly TRBD1 (5 bases). This CDR3 comprises 12 residues. CDR1 and CDR2 from the germline V gene are ENHRY and SYGVKD. The germline V and J ends were trimmed by 10 bases and 5 bases, with 14 bases remaining between them. The CDR3 is CATGWGRTEAFF. The DNA for the CDR3 is TGTGCCACTGGGTGGGGGAGGACTGAAGCTTTCTTT.

This clone came up once. The chain couples TRBV10-2 to TRBJ2-7; perhaps D is TRBD1 or TRBD2 (6 bases each). Germline V lookup: CDR1 WSHSY, CDR2 SAAADI. The CDR3 consists of 13 residues. V lost 7 bases to trimming and J lost 0 bases, with 10 bases between them. Here the CDR3 reads CASTGGGSYEQYF. The CDR3 DNA is TGCGCCAGCACCGGGGGCGGCTCCTACGAGCAGTACTTC.

This clone was detected only a few times. The gene calls are TRBV5-6 and TRBJ1-1, with D maybe TRBD1 (5 bases). The CDR3 is 17 amino acids. Germline CDR1 SGHDT, CDR2 YYEEEE. The V end lost 0 bases, the J end lost 0 bases, and 15 bases lay between the germline ends. The CDR3 region has the DNA TGTGCCAGCAGCTTGGACCGGGCGGAGGGGATGAACACTGAAGCTTTCTTT. Its protein product is CASSLDRAEGMNTEAFF.